This T cell receptor (beta chain) was captured by sequencing in a study of T cell responses to AZD1222 COVID-19 vaccine. TCRdb's copy holds only in-frame clones and misses some; the assay was immunoSEQ multiplex PCR. This table has about 200,000 clones, more than 85% appearing once. CDR1 is LGHNT, CDR2 FRNRAP, per germline. The V segment lost 6 bases and the J segment 2 bases; nucleotides outside the gene matches: 6. CDR3 size: 14 residues. This clone was observed once. Its antigen is unknown. Analysis merged second doses at about 4 or about 12 weeks. Findings and caveats of the study: Seropositive status at baseline applied to only 5 to 7 AZD1222 recipients.

The chain employs TRBV12-5 and TRBJ2-5, with TRBD1 matching over 7 bases. The sample in question was peripheral blood, obtained 28 days after the second AZD1222 dose. The origin of this receptor is an adult who received the AZD1222 COVID-19 vaccine. The CDR3, as DNA: TGTGCTAGTGGCTCCGGGACAGCTCAAGAGACCCAGTACTTC. Protein product: CASGSGTAQETQYF.